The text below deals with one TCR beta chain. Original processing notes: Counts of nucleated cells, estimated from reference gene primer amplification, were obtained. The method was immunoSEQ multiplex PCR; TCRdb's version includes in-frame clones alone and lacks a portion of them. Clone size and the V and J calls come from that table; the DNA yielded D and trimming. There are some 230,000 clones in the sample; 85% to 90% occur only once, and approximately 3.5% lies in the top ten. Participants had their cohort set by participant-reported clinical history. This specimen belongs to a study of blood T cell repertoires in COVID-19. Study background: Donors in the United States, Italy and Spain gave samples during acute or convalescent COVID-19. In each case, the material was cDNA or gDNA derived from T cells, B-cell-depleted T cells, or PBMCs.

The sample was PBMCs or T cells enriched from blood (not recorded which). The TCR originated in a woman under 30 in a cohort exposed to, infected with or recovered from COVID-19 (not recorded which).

For the CDR3, the DNA is TGCGCCAGCAGCCGACAGCGGGGGCCGTACAATGAGCAGTTCTTC. This sequence encodes CASSRQRGPYNEQFF. The V call is TRBV5-1, the J call TRBJ2-1, with 8 positions matching TRBD2. J gave up 4 bases and V 4 bases, and 7 bases lay outside the gene matches. The CDR3 runs 15 residues. From germline, CDR1 is SGHRS and CDR2 YFSETQ.